The 27 T cell receptor beta chains given below trace back to one sample, sequenced in a study of cytomegalovirus exposure and HLA in healthy donors. Both 60 Vbeta primers and 13 Jbeta primers went into the PCR. Generated by immunoSEQ multiplex PCR, the TCRdb table keeps only in-frame clones and is missing some. The sample carries 200,000 to 300,000 clones, over 70% recorded once. Sequenced sample: PBMCs. These receptors were taken from a woman aged 60-75 years in good health and CMV-seropositive.

This rearrangement joins TRBV10-3 to TRBJ2-2, with 10 bases that match TRBD1. Unmatched junction bases numbered 6, after V lost 10 bases and J lost 4 bases. This CDR3 comprises 14 residues. Germline V CDR1 and CDR2: ENHRY, SYGVKD. In DNA, the CDR3 is TGTGCCACTGCGACAGGGGGCTTCACCGGGGAGCTGTTTTTT. This translates into CATATGGFTGELFF.

The chain has TRBV29-1 and TRBJ2-1; 7 positions agree with TRBD1. Germline V lookup: CDR1 SQVTM, CDR2 ANQGSEA. The V segment lost 3 bases and the J segment 4 bases; nucleotides outside the gene matches: 6. The CDR3 has 14 residues. CDR3 amino acids: CSVDRDSGYNEQFF. CDR3 bases: TGCAGCGTTGACCGGGACAGTGGATACAATGAGCAGTTCTTC.

V gene TRBV27 combines with J gene TRBJ2-7; 10 bases fit TRBD1. This CDR3 is built from 16 residues. From germline, CDR1 is MNHEY and CDR2 SMNVEV (reference sequence). Trimming removed 6 bases from V and 5 bases from J; junction bases left unmatched: 13. CDR3 region: CASSTLGRDRGHEQYF. The CDR3, as DNA: TGTGCCAGCAGCACCCTCGGCCGGGACAGGGGTCACGAGCAGTACTTC.

The chain employs TRBV21-1 and TRBJ2-3; the tabulated D call, TRBD1, remains unverified against the DNA. TRBV21-1 is a pseudogene locus. CDR3 size: 15 residues. Here the CDR3 reads CASSKGTGMGDTQYF. Here the CDR3 DNA reads TGTGCCAGCAGCAAGGGGACAGGCATGGGAGATACGCAGTATTTT.

The J gene is TRBJ2-2, the V gene TRBV9; D ambiguous. This CDR3 spans 13 amino acids. From germline, CDR1 is SGDLS and CDR2 YYNGEE. V lost 4 bases and J lost 6, with 10 bases in between. CDR3 nucleotides: TGTGCCAGCAGCCCCGTAATGTCCGGGGAGCTGTTTTTT. It codes for CASSPVMSGELFF.

This clone was detected only a few times. The V gene is TRBV7-2, the J gene TRBJ2-7, with D perhaps matching TRBD1 (7 bases). The V end lost 1 base, the J end lost 7 bases, and 14 bases lay between the germline ends. Germline loops: CDR1 SGHTA, CDR2 FQGNSA. The CDR3 is 14 amino acids. The CDR3 loop reads CASSLVDREEEQYF. The DNA of the CDR3 is TGTGCCAGCAGCTTAGTCGACAGGGAGGAGGAGCAGTACTTC.

The chain links TRBV5-1 to TRBJ1-5, with D possibly being TRBD1 (6 bases). The CDR3 loop spans 15 amino acids. V lost 4 bases, J lost 3 bases, and 14 bases lay in between. The germline gives CDR1 SGHRS, CDR2 YFSETQ. The CDR3, as DNA: TGCGCCAGCAGCCCCGGGACATCCCACAATCAGCCCCAGCATTTT. This sequence encodes CASSPGTSHNQPQHF.

The chain recombines TRBV5-1 with TRBJ1-1; D ambiguous. Germline values: CDR1 SGHRS, CDR2 YFSETQ. V was clipped by 0 bases and J by 1 base, with 13 bases between them. The CDR3 spans 16 residues. CDR3 DNA: TGCGCCAGCAGCTTGGAACCGGGCGGGAGGAACACTGAAGCTTTCTTT. Translating it yields CASSLEPGGRNTEAFF. Complete variable domain (other parts from reference TRBV5-1 and TRBJ1-1): KAGVTQTPRYLIKTRGQQVTLSCSPISGHRSVSWYQQTPGQGLQFLFEYFSETQRNKGNFPGRFSGRQFSNSRSEMNVSTLELGDSALYLCASSLEPGGRNTEAFFGQGTRLTVV.

As to this clone: Germline and junction disagree at one end, which may indicate a read error. The chain employs TRBV7-9 and TRBJ2-1, with TRBD1 identical over 10 bases. The CDR3 extends over 15 amino acids. From germline, CDR1 is SEHNR and CDR2 FQNEAQ (reference sequence). CDR3 protein: CSSSYGTGVMSEQFF. The DNA of the CDR3 is TGTTCCAGCAGCTATGGGACAGGGGTCATGAGTGAGCAGTTCTTC.

V is TRBV7-2 and J is TRBJ2-1; a weak D match, TRBD2 (5 bases). The CDR3 has 14 residues. The germline V and J ends were trimmed by 2 bases and 8 bases, with 13 bases remaining between them. Germline V gene lookup returns CDR1 SGHTA and CDR2 FQGNSA. The CDR3 is CASSLTYTSYEQFF. CDR3 nucleotide sequence: TGTGCCAGCAGCTTAACTTACACTAGTTATGAGCAGTTCTTC. Combining the CDR3 with reference TRBV7-2 and TRBJ2-1 gives the whole variable domain GAGVSQSPSNKVTEKGKDVELRCDPISGHTALYWYRQSLGQGLEFLIYFQGNSAPDKSGLPSDRFSAERTGGSVSTLTIQRTQQEDSAVYLCASSLTYTSYEQFFGPGTRLTVL.

This chain links TRBV4-1 with TRBJ2-5; 8 bases match TRBD2. CDR3 length: 16 amino acids. The germline V gene has CDR1 MGHRA and CDR2 YSYEKL. After removal of 1 base from V and 3 bases from J, the junction contained 7 bases not matched to a gene. As DNA, the CDR3 is TGCGCCAGCAGCCAAGCTGGGACTAGGGGGAAAGAGACCCAGTACTTC. This encodes CASSQAGTRGKETQYF.

The chain couples TRBV14 to TRBJ1-2; a weak D match, TRBD1 (5 bases). From germline, CDR1 is SGHDN and CDR2 FVKESK. CDR3 length equals 13 residues. Trimming cost V 1 base and J 8 bases, with 11 bases left between them. The CDR3 bases are TGTGCCAGCAGCCAAGGGGGGAGGATCGGCTACACCTTC. This translates into CASSQGGRIGYTF.

CDR3 loop: CASSLGTGSPGELFF. The CDR3 DNA sequence: TGTGCCAGCAGCTTAGGGACAGGGAGTCCCGGGGAGCTGTTTTTT. The chain employs TRBV7-9 and TRBJ2-2, with 8 bases lining up with TRBD1. There are 15 residues in the CDR3. Looked up from germline, CDR1 is SEHNR and CDR2 is FQNEAQ (reference sequence). Unmatched junction bases numbered 4, after V lost 1 base and J lost 6 bases.

The rearrangement links TRBV27 to TRBJ2-2; no clear D gene. V was pared by 2 bases and J by 4 bases, with 8 bases between. Germline V lookup: CDR1 MNHEY, CDR2 SMNVEV (reference sequence). The CDR3 has 14 residues. The CDR3 loop reads CASSLALFTGELFF. The DNA for the CDR3 is TGTGCCAGCAGTTTAGCACTTTTCACCGGGGAGCTGTTTTTT.

V gene TRBV7-2 combines with J gene TRBJ2-3, with 13 bases matching TRBD2. V trimming: 4 bases; J trimming: 5 bases; junction bases outside the gene matches: 6. Germline assignment: CDR1 SGHTA and CDR2 FQGNSA. This CDR3 region has 16 residues. CDR3 in amino acids: CASSSGLAGAIDTQYF. DNA of the CDR3: TGTGCCAGCAGCTCCGGACTAGCGGGAGCAATAGATACGCAGTATTTT.

The chain uses TRBV6-1 and TRBJ2-1; the D gene is possibly TRBD2 (5 bases). The CDR3 spans 14 residues. Germline lookup yields CDR1 MNHNS and CDR2 SASEGT. Trimming shortened V by 6 bases and J by 8 bases, and 17 bases separated the two germline ends. The CDR3 coding sequence is TGTGCCAGCAGGGACCTAACCCACGGGGATGAGCAGTTCTTC. Residues: CASRDLTHGDEQFF.

This sequence joins TRBV6-1 and TRBJ1-2, with D hard to call. CDR1 and CDR2 from the germline V gene are MNHNS and SASEGT. Trimming removed 4 bases from V and 6 bases from J, with 12 bases in between. This CDR3 is built from 13 residues. The CDR3 nucleotides are TGTGCCAGCAGTGTCGCACGCCGAGATGGCTACACCTTC. Its protein product is CASSVARRDGYTF.

V gene TRBV20-1 combines with J gene TRBJ2-5; no firm D call. The CDR3 contains 10 residues. V was pared by 3 bases and J by 3 bases, with 2 bases between. Germline V gene data show CDR1 as DFQATT and CDR2 as SNEGSKA (reference sequence). The CDR3 DNA reads as TGCAGTGCTAGCGAAGAGACCCAGTACTTC. This gives the protein CSASEETQYF.

The rearrangement links TRBV28 to TRBJ2-1; D not resolved. CDR3 length: 14 amino acids. Between the trimmed V and J ends, which lost 9 bases and 4 bases, there was a span of 16 bases. Germline CDR1 and CDR2: MDHEN and SYDVKM. This CDR3 is CASRSSQGYNEQFF. CDR3 in DNA: TGTGCCAGTAGGAGTTCCCAAGGATACAATGAGCAGTTCTTC.

This clone was counted a single time. The chain couples TRBV10-2 to TRBJ2-7, with TRBD2 matching over 15 bases. V shed 3 bases, J shed 6 bases, and the junction held 15 bases outside the gene matches. CDR1 is WSHSY and CDR2 is SAAADI in the germline V gene. The CDR3 is 19 residues long. As DNA, the CDR3 is TGCGCCAGCAGTGACCACGGACTAGCGGGAGGGGTAAGGGTGGGCGAGCAGTACTTC. Encoded protein: CASSDHGLAGGVRVGEQYF.

This chain joins TRBV5-4 and TRBJ2-7; D may be TRBD2 (5 bases). This CDR3 has 13 amino acids. V lost 3 bases to trimming and J lost 0 bases, with 7 bases between them. Germline V lookup: CDR1 SGHNT, CDR2 YYREEE (reference sequence). CDR3 sequence reads: CASSSGSSYEQYF. CDR3 coding DNA: TGTGCCAGCAGCTCGGGAAGCTCCTACGAGCAGTACTTC.

J is TRBJ2-3 and V is TRBV10-3, with 7 bases that match TRBD1. Losses at the gene ends were 0 bases for V and 2 bases for J; bases not matched to a gene: 5. The CDR3 covers 16 residues. In germline, CDR1 is ENHRY, CDR2 SYGVKD. The CDR3 bases are TGTGCCATCAGTGAGTCTCAGGGGGTATCCACAGATACGCAGTATTTT. It codes for CAISESQGVSTDTQYF.

The V call is TRBV5-6, the J call TRBJ2-5, with 7 bases identical to TRBD1. Near its end, the DNA agrees better with TRBJ2-7, so the J call may be wrong. The CDR3 is 15 residues long. From germline, CDR1 is SGHDT and CDR2 YYEEEE. CDR3 sequence reads: CASSLSTGAFYEQYF. The CDR3 DNA is TGTGCCAGCAGCTTGTCCACAGGGGCCTTCTACGAGCAGTACTTC.

This chain joins TRBV29-1 and TRBJ2-2, with 8 bases aligning to TRBD2. The CDR3 loop spans 14 amino acids. Germline V CDR1 and CDR2: SQVTM, ANQGSEA. Trimming took 7 bases from V and 1 from J; bases not matched to a gene: 5. The CDR3: CSGSGRMNTGELFF. The CDR3 DNA sequence: TGCAGCGGCAGCGGGAGAATGAACACCGGGGAGCTGTTTTTT.

As for this clone: At one of its ends the junction is not consistent with the germline gene, which may arise from a read error. DNA for the CDR3: TGTGCCAGCAGCTTGGTAGCGGTTTCTTCACCCCTTCACTTT. This translates into CASSLVAVSSPLHF. The V call is TRBV5-6, the J call TRBJ1-6, with D uncertain. The CDR3 totals 14 residues. The germline V gene has CDR1 SGHDT and CDR2 YYEEEE.

The chain joins TRBV28 to TRBJ2-1, with D hard to call. V dropped 11 bases and J dropped 0 bases, with 14 bases sitting between them. Germline lookup yields CDR1 MDHEN and CDR2 SYDVKM. The CDR3 has 14 amino acids. DNA for the CDR3: TGTGCCCACGCATGGCGGAGCTCCTACAATGAGCAGTTCTTC. Translation gives CAHAWRSSYNEQFF.

This clone has just a few counts. The genes are TRBV6-1 and TRBJ1-2, with 8 bases lining up with TRBD1. The trim removed 3 bases at V and 7 bases at J, leaving 7 bases unmatched. The CDR3 extends over 14 amino acids. CDR1 and CDR2 (germline): MNHNS, SASEGT. The CDR3 is CASSDWTGRGGYTF. For the CDR3, the DNA is TGTGCCAGCAGTGATTGGACAGGGAGGGGTGGCTACACCTTC.